This is a list of T cell receptor beta chains from one sample in a study of shared clonotypes between healthy human individuals. The protocol was immunoSEQ multiplex PCR, while the TCRdb copy is restricted to in-frame clones and leaves out a portion. Of roughly 2.2 million clones listed, 85% to 95% were seen once; the top ten hold about 0.37%. What was sequenced was naive CD4+ T cells from PBMCs. Receptors originate from a man between 18 and 29 years old in good health. Some clones in this sample may be carry-over from other donors' samples. Both conserved end residues are part of each CDR3. D genes are given only for firm matches. Clone size is given for some rows only: seen once, a few or many times, or a class if the clone is expanded.

clone size	V gene	J gene	D gene	CDR3 DNA	CDR3 protein
-	TRBV7-2	TRBJ1-2	-	TGTGCCAGCAGCTCCAACAGAGTATTAGGCTACACCTTC	CASSSNRVLGYTF
-	TRBV5-8	TRBJ1-1	-	TGTGCCAGCAGCCCCCCGAGGGCGGCAATGAACACTGAAGCTTTCTTT	CASSPPRAAMNTEAFF
-	TRBV13	TRBJ2-2	-	TGTGCCAGCAGGACTCCGAACACCGGGGAGCTGTTTTTT	CASRTPNTGELFF
-	TRBV18	TRBJ2-7	TRBD1	TGTGCCAGCTCAGAGAGGACAGGGACCTACGAGCAGTACTTC	CASSERTGTYEQYF
-	TRBV5-1	TRBJ2-1	-	TGCGCCAGCAGCTTATTTTTGGCGCGGGGCAATGAGCAGTTCTTC	CASSLFLARGNEQFF
-	TRBV4-3	TRBJ1-3	-	TGCGCCAGCAGCCAAGATCGGGTACCTGGAAACACCATATATTTT	CASSQDRVPGNTIYF
-	TRBV11-3	TRBJ2-5	-	TGTGCCAGCAGCTTAAGAGTAAGAGAGACCCAGTACTTC	CASSLRVRETQYF
-	TRBV14	TRBJ1-2	-	TGTGCCAGCAGCCAAGCAACAGGGCACAACTATGGCTACACCTTC	CASSQATGHNYGYTF
-	TRBV7-9	TRBJ2-1	TRBD2	TGTGCCAGCAGCTTAAGCGGGAGGGCCCCCAACGAGCAGTTCTTC	CASSLSGRAPNEQFF
few	TRBV28	TRBJ2-3	-	TGTGCCAGCGTAAGCCAACTAGGTGAGGGTACGCAGTATTTT	CASVSQLGEGTQYF
once	TRBV10-3	TRBJ2-1	-	TGTGCCATCAGTGATTTTGCGGTCAATGAGCAGTTCTTC	CAISDFAVNEQFF
-	TRBV2	TRBJ2-3	TRBD1	TGTGCCAGCAGTGTACAGGGGGGAACAGATACGCAGTATTTT	CASSVQGGTDTQYF
-	TRBV5-1	TRBJ2-1	-	TGCGCCAGCAGCTGGGGAACGACTAGTCCCGATGAGCAGTTCTTC	CASSWGTTSPDEQFF
-	TRBV12-1	TRBJ2-3	-	TGTGCCAGCAGCTTTAAGCCGATGCTCACAGATACGCAGTATTTT	CASSFKPMLTDTQYF
few	TRBV9	TRBJ1-2	-	TGTGCCAGCAGCTCTAAGACAGGCCTATATGGCTACACCTTC	CASSSKTGLYGYTF
-	TRBV30	TRBJ2-7	TRBD2	TGTGCCTGGAGTGCGGGACTAGCGGGTCTTTACGAGCAGTACTTC	CAWSAGLAGLYEQYF